These 15 T cell receptor beta chains originate from one sample sequenced in a study of shared T cell receptors in the human thymus. Repertoires were generated with immunoSEQ multiplex PCR, while TCRdb's copy carries only in-frame clones and drops some. The sample lists almost 550,000 clones; around 78% were seen once. These same data were also listed under a study on human thymus T cells.

Sample: thymocytes. The receptors stem from a boy in the first two years of life with a congenital heart defect.

The V call is TRBV6-1, the J call TRBJ2-1; a weak D match, TRBD2 (5 bases). Germline V lookup: CDR1 MNHNS, CDR2 SASEGT. There are 14 residues in the CDR3. V was clipped by 0 bases and J by 5 bases, with 8 bases between them. The CDR3 DNA reads TGTGCCAGCAGTGAAGCTCGGGGAAACAATGAGCAGTTCTTC. The encoded protein is CASSEARGNNEQFF.

This rearrangement joins TRBV2 to TRBJ1-5, with D possibly being TRBD1 (6 bases). The CDR3 spans 15 residues. V lost 3 bases, J lost 5 bases, and 14 bases lay in between. Germline V gene sequence: CDR1 SNHLY, CDR2 FYNNEI. The CDR3 region is CASSEEQGRDQPQHF. The CDR3 DNA follows: TGTGCCAGCAGTGAGGAACAGGGAAGGGATCAGCCCCAGCATTTT. Based on the CDR3 plus reference TRBV2 and TRBJ1-5, the full variable domain is EPEVTQTPSHQVTQMGQEVILRCVPISNHLYFYWYRQILGQKVEFLVSFYNNEISEKSEIFDDQFSVERPDGSNFTLKIRSTKLEDSAMYFCASSEEQGRDQPQHFGDGTRLSIL.

This CDR3 reads CATSRAFRETSSGNTIYF. The CDR3 DNA reads TGTGCCACCAGCAGAGCCTTCCGGGAAACTAGCTCTGGAAACACCATATATTTT. This rearrangement joins TRBV15 to TRBJ1-3; D ambiguous. Germline V gene data show CDR1 as LNHNV and CDR2 as YYDKDF (reference sequence). Trimming left V 1 base short and J 0 bases short, with 16 bases between. The CDR3 extends over 18 amino acids.

The chain uses TRBV27 and TRBJ2-3; D remains ambiguous. The germline V and J ends were trimmed by 10 bases and 6 bases, with 11 bases remaining between them. The CDR3 runs to 11 residues. Per the germline V gene, CDR1 is MNHEY and CDR2 is SMNVEV (reference sequence). CDR3 coding DNA: TGTGCCACCAGAAGCGCGGATACGCAGTATTTT. Its protein product is CATRSADTQYF.

As DNA, the CDR3 is TGCGCCAGCAGCGAAGGGGGCTCGGGTCAGCCCCAGCATTTT. This encodes CASSEGGSGQPQHF. J is TRBJ1-5 and V is TRBV5-1; the match to TRBD1 covers 7 bases. The germline V gene has CDR1 SGHRS and CDR2 YFSETQ. The CDR3 covers 14 residues. V was pared by 4 bases and J by 6 bases, with 7 bases of the junction left unmatched.

The chain couples TRBV11-2 to TRBJ2-7, with D hard to call. Trimming removed 5 bases from V and 0 bases from J, with 17 bases in between. Germline assignment: CDR1 SGHAT and CDR2 FQNNGV. There are 16 residues in the CDR3. This CDR3 reads CASSLQLPHSSYEQYF. CDR3 DNA: TGTGCCAGCAGCCTACAACTCCCCCACAGCTCCTACGAGCAGTACTTC.

Only one count was recorded for this clone. The chain recombines TRBV1 with TRBJ1-5. TRBV1 is described as a pseudogene. The CDR3 has 13 amino acids. The CDR3 nucleotides are TGCACCAACATCGGGAGCTATCATCAGCCCCAGCATTTT. Translating gives CTNIGSYHQPQHF.

This clone has just one count. The rearrangement links TRBV28 to TRBJ2-7; perhaps TRBD2 as D (6 bases). Trimming took 1 base from V and 0 from J, leaving 13 bases between them. The germline gives CDR1 MDHEN, CDR2 SYDVKM. CDR3 length: 16 amino acids. CDR3: CASSLFGGGSSYEQYF. The CDR3 region has the DNA TGTGCCAGCAGTTTATTCGGTGGAGGGAGCTCCTACGAGCAGTACTTC.

The chain recombines TRBV5-6 with TRBJ2-7; D might be TRBD2 (5 bases). From germline, CDR1 is SGHDT and CDR2 YYEEEE. The CDR3 runs 13 residues. V shed 0 bases and J shed 9 bases, with 13 bases lying between them. CDR3 in DNA: TGTGCCAGCAGCTTGGGGGAGACGGCTAGGCAGTACTTC. It is translated as CASSLGETARQYF.

This clone was picked up one time. V and J are TRBV4-3 and TRBJ2-1; D not certain. This CDR3 comprises 16 residues. Germline lookup yields CDR1 LGHNA and CDR2 YSLEER. The germline V and J ends were trimmed by 1 base and 2 bases, with 12 bases remaining between them. The CDR3 region is CASSQVHIFTYNEQFF. The CDR3 DNA is TGCGCCAGCAGCCAAGTCCACATCTTCACCTACAATGAGCAGTTCTTC.

The V and J genes are TRBV27 and TRBJ2-7; 12 nucleotides agree with TRBD1. CDR1 is MNHEY and CDR2 is SMNVEV in the germline V gene (reference sequence). With 8 bases clipped from V and 3 bases from J, the junction kept 8 bases outside the gene matches. CDR3 length equals 15 residues. CDR3 sequence: CASGSGTGGFYEQYF. In DNA form, the CDR3 reads TGTGCCAGCGGCTCCGGGACAGGGGGCTTCTACGAGCAGTACTTC.

The V call is TRBV6-4, the J call TRBJ2-1, with TRBD2 matching 11 bases. The CDR3 spans 15 residues. The V segment lost 5 bases and the J segment 7 bases; nucleotides outside the gene matches: 7. Germline V lookup: CDR1 MRHNA, CDR2 SNTAGT. Written as DNA, the CDR3 is TGTGCCAGCAGTTCAACTAGCGGGAGCAATAATGAGCAGTTCTTC. Translation: CASSSTSGSNNEQFF.

V is TRBV5-6 and J is TRBJ1-2, with D perhaps TRBD1 (6 bases). The germline gives CDR1 SGHDT, CDR2 YYEEEE. The CDR3 runs 16 residues. Trimming took off 2 bases at V and 7 bases at J, with 21 bases between the two ends. For the CDR3, the DNA is TGTGCCAGCAGCTTCTCGACAGGCAAACATATGAGTGGCTACACCTTC. Protein product: CASSFSTGKHMSGYTF.

V usage is TRBV11-2 and J usage is TRBJ2-7; the D is unclear. The length of the CDR3 is 14 residues. The V gene lost 1 base and the J gene lost 5 bases, with 12 bases spanning the gap. Germline CDR1 SGHAT, CDR2 FQNNGV. The CDR3 spells CASSLAGFGDEQYF. In DNA, the CDR3 is TGTGCCAGCAGCTTAGCCGGGTTTGGTGACGAGCAGTACTTC.

This clone appeared a single time. The chain has TRBV30 and TRBJ2-7, with a weak D call TRBD2 (6 bases). The germline V and J ends were trimmed by 1 base and 4 bases, with 20 bases remaining between them. CDR3 length equals 16 residues. Germline loops: CDR1 GTSNPN, CDR2 SVGIG (reference sequence). In DNA, the CDR3 is TGTGCCTGGAGTGAGCGGATCGGCGGGGTAGGATACGAGCAGTACTTC. Its protein product is CAWSERIGGVGYEQYF.